This T cell receptor beta chain derives from a study of beta chain features in type 1 diabetes. Study-level findings and limits: Junctions at VDJ sites from type 1 diabetes patients had fewer insertions and more deletions. In all four CD4+ subsets, TCRB CDR3 length was significantly, moderately reduced in type 1 diabetes.

Every sorted population was more than 95% pure. Expressed TCRB transcripts were sequenced after all isolated RNA was converted to cDNA. Sequencing used immunoSEQ multiplex PCR; TCRdb keeps in-frame clones, though not all of them. The table shows tens of thousands of clones, with around 65% occurring only once. The germline CDR1 and CDR2 sequences are MDHEN and SYDVKM. The CDR3 contains 16 residues. V was pared by 5 bases and J by 8 bases, with 21 bases between. In this sample, this clone turned up once. Its target is unknown. This rearrangement joins TRBV28 to TRBJ1-4; D is uncertain. Sequenced sample: stem cell memory CD4+ T cells from blood. The origin of this receptor is a woman aged 35 to 49 with type 1 diabetes. The CDR3 region has the DNA TGTGCCAGCAGTGGTCTCGGGGAGTCAGTTAGCGAAAAACTGTTTTTT. Residues: CASSGLGESVSEKLFF.